The present entry profiles one TCR beta chain with its context. Its cognate antigen is unknown. The protocol was immunoSEQ multiplex PCR, while the TCRdb copy is restricted to in-frame clones and leaves out a portion. The sample consists of some 520,000 clones, roughly 89% of them appearing once. The entry originates in a study of Ad26.COV2.S vaccination and SARS-CoV-2 variants. Study-wide findings and caveats: Placebo recipients trailed vaccine recipients in spike-specific TCR breadth.

Germline-derived CDR1 and CDR2 are MNHEY and SVGEGT. There are 13 residues in the CDR3. The V end lost 5 bases, the J end lost 3 bases, and 11 bases lay between the germline ends. The sample's treatment: over 15 received Ad26.COV2.S at low or high dose, single or two shots; 5 received placebo; per-sample allocation not given. Vaccine and placebo recipients were sampled on day 63 after the first injection. Ad26.COV2.S expressed prefusion-stabilized spike from the original Wuhan strain. The material was peripheral blood, obtained in a trial of Ad26.COV2.S vaccine versus placebo. The sequence came from a person aged 18-65 years who received the Ad26.COV2.S COVID-19 vaccine or a placebo. The chain is built from TRBV6-2 or TRBV6-3 and TRBJ2-7; D uncertain. CDR3 bases: TGTGCCAGCAGTCCCGCTGGGGTCTACGAGCAGTACTTC. Translation gives CASSPAGVYEQYF.